Included here is one TCR beta chain sequence, with context. Its target is not known. The data stem from a study of blood T cells in healthy people across ages. A second 7 to 11 cycle PCR used barcoded and J-beta primers. All cDNA molecules were each tagged by a template-switch adaptor with 12 random nucleotides. TCRdb processed the 5' RACE reads anew with MiXCR; each CDR3 protein has one entry. The sample contains around 1,900,000 distinct CDR3 sequences, about two fifths of which appear only once. General study findings and limits: Those diversity estimates obtained from one million T cells were thought to be underestimates.

Germline V gene data show CDR1 as SGHTA and CDR2 as FQGNSA. Deletions cut 5 bases from V and 6 bases from J, with 13 bases between. The CDR3 has 13 residues. The receptor was isolated from a human donor in good health. The V gene is TRBV7-2, the J gene TRBJ1-1; the D is unclear. The sequenced material came from blood. DNA of the CDR3: TGTGCCAGCAGCACCGAACGTGCGGCTGAAGCTTTCTTT. Encoded protein: CASSTERAAEAFF.